The clone carrying this T cell receptor beta chain occurred a few times. In the authors' workflow: Nucleated cell number was recorded as an estimate derived from reference gene primer amplification. The assay was immunoSEQ multiplex PCR, and TCRdb's table has in-frame clones only and misses some. V, J and clone size reflect that table, while D and trimming were determined from the DNA. The table has 90,000 to 120,000 clones, about 80% seen once. The V gene end was trimmed by 2 bases and the J gene end by 10 bases; junction bases not matched to a gene: 11. Germline values: CDR1 SGHTA, CDR2 FQGTGA. This CDR3 contains 15 residues. These data come from a study of blood T cell repertoires in COVID-19. Overall study: Donors in the United States, Italy and Spain gave samples during acute or convalescent COVID-19. T cells, B-cell-depleted T cells, or PBMCs provided the cDNA or gDNA that served as material.

This TCR came from a woman older than 75 with active or convalescent COVID-19. Sample: peripheral blood. V and J are TRBV7-3 and TRBJ1-1; the match to TRBD1 covers 9 bases. DNA for the CDR3: TGTGCCAGCAGCTTAGGCCCGGGACAGGGCGTCGGAGCTTTCTTT. Its translation is CASSLGPGQGVGAFF.